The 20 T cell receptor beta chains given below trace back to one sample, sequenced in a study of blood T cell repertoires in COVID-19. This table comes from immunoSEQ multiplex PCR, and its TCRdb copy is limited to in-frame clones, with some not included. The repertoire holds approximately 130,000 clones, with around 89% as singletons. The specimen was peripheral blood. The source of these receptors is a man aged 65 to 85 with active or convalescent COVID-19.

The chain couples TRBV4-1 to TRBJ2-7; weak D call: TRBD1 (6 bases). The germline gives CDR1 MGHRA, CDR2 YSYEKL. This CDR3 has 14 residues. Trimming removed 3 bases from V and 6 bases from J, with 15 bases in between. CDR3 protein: CASSQDSQGREQYF. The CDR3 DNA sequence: TGCGCCAGCAGCCAGGACAGTCAGGGACGCGAGCAGTACTTC.

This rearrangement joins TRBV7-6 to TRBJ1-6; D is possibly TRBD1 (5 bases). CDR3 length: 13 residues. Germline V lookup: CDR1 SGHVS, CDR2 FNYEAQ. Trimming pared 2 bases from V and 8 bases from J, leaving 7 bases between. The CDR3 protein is CASSLQQDSPLHF. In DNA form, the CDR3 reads TGTGCCAGCAGCTTACAACAGGATTCACCCCTCCACTTT. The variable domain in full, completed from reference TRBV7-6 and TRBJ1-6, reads GAGVSQSPRYKVTKRGQDVALRCDPISGHVSLYWYRQALGQGPEFLTYFNYEAQQDKSGLPNDRFSAERPEGSISTLTIQRTEQRDSAMYRCASSLQQDSPLHFGNGTRLTVT.

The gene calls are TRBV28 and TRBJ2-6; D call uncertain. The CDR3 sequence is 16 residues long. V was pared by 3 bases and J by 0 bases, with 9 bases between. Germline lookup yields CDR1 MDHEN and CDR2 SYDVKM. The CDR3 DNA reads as TGTGCCAGCAGTTTCGTATGGAGCTCTGGGGCCAACGTCCTGACTTTC. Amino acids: CASSFVWSSGANVLTF.

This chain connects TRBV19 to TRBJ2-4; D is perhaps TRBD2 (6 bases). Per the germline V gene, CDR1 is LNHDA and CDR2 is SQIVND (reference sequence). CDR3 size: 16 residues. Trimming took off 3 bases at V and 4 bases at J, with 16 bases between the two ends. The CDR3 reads CASSIEGGHTKNIQYF. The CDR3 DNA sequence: TGTGCCAGTAGTATTGAGGGAGGTCACACAAAAAACATTCAGTACTTC.

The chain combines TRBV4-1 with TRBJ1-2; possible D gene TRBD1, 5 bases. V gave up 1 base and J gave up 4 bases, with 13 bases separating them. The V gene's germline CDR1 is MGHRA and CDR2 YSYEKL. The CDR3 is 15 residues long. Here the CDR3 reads CASSQVPTDPYGYTF. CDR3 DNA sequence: TGCGCCAGCAGCCAAGTTCCGACAGACCCCTATGGCTACACCTTC.

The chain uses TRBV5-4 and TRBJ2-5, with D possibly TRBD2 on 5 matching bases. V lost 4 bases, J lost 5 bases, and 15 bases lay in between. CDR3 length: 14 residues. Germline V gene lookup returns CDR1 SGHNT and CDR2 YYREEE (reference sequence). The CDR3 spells CASSPRTRPETQYF. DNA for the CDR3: TGTGCCAGCAGCCCCCGGACTCGACCGGAGACCCAGTACTTC.

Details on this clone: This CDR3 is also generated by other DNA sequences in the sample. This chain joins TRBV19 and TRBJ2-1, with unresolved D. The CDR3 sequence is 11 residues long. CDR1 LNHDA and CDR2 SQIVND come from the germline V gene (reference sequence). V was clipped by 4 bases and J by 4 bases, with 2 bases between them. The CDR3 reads CASSTYNEQFF. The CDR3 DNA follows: TGTGCCAGTAGTACGTACAATGAGCAGTTCTTC. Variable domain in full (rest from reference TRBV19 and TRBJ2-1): DGGITQSPKYLFRKEGQNVTLSCEQNLNHDAMYWYRQDPGQGLRLIYYSQIVNDFQKGDIAEGYSVSREKKESFPLTVTSAQKNPTAFYLCASSTYNEQFFGPGTRLTVL.

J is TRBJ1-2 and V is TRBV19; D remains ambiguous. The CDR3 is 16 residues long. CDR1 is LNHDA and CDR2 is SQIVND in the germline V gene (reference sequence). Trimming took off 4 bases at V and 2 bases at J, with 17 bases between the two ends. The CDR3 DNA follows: TGTGCCAGTAGTACCAGTCGGGATTTATGGAACTATGGCTACACCTTC. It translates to CASSTSRDLWNYGYTF.

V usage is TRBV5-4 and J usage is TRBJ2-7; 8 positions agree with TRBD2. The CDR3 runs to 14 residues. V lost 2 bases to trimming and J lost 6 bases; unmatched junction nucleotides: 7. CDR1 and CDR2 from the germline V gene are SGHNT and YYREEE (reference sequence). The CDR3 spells CASSLAGARPEQYF. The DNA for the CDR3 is TGTGCCAGCAGCTTAGCGGGAGCTCGACCCGAGCAGTACTTC.

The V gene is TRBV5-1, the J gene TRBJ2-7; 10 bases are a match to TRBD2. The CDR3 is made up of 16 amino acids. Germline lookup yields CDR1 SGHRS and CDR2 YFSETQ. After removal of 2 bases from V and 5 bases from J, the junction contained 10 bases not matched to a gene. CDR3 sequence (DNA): TGCGCCAGCAGCTTAACAGCAGCGGGAGGGGAGCACGAGCAGTACTTC. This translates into CASSLTAAGGEHEQYF.

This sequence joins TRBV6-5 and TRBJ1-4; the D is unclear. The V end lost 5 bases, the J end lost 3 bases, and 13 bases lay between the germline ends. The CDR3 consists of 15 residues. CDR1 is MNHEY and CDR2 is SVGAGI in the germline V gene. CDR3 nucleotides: TGTGCCAGCAGTCCCCAGCGGCTATCTAATGAAAAACTGTTTTTT. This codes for CASSPQRLSNEKLFF.

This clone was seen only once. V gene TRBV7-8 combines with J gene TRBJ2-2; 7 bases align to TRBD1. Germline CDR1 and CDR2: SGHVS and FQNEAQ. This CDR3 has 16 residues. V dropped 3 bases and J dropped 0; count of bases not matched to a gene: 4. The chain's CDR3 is CASSFLTGANTGELFF. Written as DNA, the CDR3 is TGTGCCAGCAGCTTCCTAACAGGGGCGAACACCGGGGAGCTGTTTTTT. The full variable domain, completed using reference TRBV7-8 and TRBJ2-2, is GAGVSQSPRYKVAKRGQDVALRCDPISGHVSLFWYQQALGQGPEFLTYFQNEAQLDKSGLPSDRFFAERPEGSVSTLKIQRTQQEDSAVYLCASSFLTGANTGELFFGEGSRLTVL.

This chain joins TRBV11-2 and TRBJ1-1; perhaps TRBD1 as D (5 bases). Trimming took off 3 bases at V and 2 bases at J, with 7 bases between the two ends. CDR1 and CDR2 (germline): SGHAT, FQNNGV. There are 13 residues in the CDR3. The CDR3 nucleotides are TGTGCCAGCAGCTTCGGGGGAAACACTGAAGCTTTCTTT. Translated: CASSFGGNTEAFF. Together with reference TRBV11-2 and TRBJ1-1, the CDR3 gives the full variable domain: EAGVAQSPRYKIIEKRQSVAFWCNPISGHATLYWYQQILGQGPKLLIQFQNNGVVDDSQLPKDRFSAERLKGVDSTLKIQPAKLEDSAVYLCASSFGGNTEAFFGQGTRLTVV.

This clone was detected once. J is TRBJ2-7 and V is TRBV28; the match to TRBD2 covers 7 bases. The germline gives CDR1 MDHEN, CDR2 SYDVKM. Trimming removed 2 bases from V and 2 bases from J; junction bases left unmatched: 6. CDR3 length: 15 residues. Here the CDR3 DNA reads TGTGCCAGCAGTTTACGCGGGAGCCGCACCTACGAGCAGTACTTC. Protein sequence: CASSLRGSRTYEQYF.

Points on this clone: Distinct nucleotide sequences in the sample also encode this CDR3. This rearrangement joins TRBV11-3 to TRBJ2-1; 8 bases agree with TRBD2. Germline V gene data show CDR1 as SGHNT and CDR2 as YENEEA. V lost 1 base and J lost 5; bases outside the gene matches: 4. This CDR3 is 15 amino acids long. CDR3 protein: CASSLGAGVHNEQFF. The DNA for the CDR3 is TGTGCCAGCAGCTTAGGAGCGGGAGTCCACAATGAGCAGTTCTTC.

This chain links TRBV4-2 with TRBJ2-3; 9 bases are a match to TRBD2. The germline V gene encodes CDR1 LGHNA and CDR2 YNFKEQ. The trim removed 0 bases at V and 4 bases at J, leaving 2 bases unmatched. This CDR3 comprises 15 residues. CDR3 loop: CASSQEKREADTQYF. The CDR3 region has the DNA TGTGCCAGCAGCCAAGAAAAGCGGGAGGCAGATACGCAGTATTTT.

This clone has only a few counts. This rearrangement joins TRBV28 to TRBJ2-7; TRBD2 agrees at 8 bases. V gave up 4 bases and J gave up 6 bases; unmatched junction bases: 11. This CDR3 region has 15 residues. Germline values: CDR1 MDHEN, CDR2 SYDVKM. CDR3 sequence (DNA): TGTGCCAGCAGTTATAGGAAGATAGCGGGACCCGAGCAGTACTTC. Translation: CASSYRKIAGPEQYF.

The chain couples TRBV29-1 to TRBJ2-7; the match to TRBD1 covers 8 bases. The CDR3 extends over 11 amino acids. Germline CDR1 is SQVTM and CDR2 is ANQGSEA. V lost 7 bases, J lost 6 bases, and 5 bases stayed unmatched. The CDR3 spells CSALQGVEQYF. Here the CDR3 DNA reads TGCAGCGCCCTACAGGGGGTCGAGCAGTACTTC.

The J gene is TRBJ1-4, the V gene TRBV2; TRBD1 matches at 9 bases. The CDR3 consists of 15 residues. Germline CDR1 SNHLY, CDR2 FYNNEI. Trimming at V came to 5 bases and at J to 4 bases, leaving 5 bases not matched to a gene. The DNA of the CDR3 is TGTGCCAGCAGTATTGGGACAGGGATTAATGAAAAACTGTTTTTT. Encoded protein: CASSIGTGINEKLFF.

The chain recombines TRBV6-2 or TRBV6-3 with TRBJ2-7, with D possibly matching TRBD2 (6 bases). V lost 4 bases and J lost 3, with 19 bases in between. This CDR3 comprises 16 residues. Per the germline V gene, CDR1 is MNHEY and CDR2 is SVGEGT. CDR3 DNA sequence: TGTGCCAGCAGTTGGCCGGGGACTGGGCAGGGCTACGAGCAGTACTTC. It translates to CASSWPGTGQGYEQYF.